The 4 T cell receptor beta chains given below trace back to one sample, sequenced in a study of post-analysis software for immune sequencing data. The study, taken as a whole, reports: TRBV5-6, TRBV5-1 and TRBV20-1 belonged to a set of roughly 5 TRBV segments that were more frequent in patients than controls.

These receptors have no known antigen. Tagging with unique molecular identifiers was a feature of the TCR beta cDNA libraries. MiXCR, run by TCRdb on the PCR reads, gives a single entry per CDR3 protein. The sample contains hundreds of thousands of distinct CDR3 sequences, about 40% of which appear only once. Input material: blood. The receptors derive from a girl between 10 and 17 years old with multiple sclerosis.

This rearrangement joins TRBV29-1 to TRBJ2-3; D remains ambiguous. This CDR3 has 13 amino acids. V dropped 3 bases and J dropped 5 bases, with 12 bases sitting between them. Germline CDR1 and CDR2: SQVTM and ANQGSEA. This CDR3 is CSVDDSLGDTQYF. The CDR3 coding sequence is TGCAGCGTTGATGACTCCTTGGGAGATACGCAGTATTTT.

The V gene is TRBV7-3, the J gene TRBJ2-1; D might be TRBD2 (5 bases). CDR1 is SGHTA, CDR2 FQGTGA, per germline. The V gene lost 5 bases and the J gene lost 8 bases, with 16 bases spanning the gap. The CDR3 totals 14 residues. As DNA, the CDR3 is TGTGCCAGCAGCCGGGATCCCCTTCGCGATGAGCAGTTCTTC. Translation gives CASSRDPLRDEQFF.

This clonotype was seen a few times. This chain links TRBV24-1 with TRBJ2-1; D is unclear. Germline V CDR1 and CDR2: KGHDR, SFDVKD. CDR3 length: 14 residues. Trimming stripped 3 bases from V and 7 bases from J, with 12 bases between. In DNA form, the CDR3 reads TGTGCCACCAGTGATGTGGACGGTAAGAATGAGCAGTTCTTC. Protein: CATSDVDGKNEQFF.

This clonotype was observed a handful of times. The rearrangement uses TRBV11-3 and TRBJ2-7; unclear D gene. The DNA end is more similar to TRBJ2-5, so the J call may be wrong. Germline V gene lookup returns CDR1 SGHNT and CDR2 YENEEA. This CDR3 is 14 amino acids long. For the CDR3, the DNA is TGTGCCAGCAGCTTAGCAGCGATATTTGAGACCCAGTACTTC. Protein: CASSLAAIFETQYF.